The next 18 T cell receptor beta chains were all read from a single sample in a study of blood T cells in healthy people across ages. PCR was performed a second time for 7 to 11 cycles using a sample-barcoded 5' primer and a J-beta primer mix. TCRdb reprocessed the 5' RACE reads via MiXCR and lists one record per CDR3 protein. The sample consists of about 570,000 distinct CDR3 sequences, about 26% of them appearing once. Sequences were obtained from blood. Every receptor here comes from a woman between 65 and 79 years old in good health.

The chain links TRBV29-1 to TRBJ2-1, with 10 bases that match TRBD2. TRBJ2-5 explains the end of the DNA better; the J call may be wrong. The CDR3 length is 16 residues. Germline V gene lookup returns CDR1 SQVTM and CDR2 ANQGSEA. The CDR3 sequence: CSVPLAGGSWQETQYF. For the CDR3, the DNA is TGCAGCGTTCCCTTAGCGGGGGGATCGTGGCAAGAGACCCAGTACTTC.

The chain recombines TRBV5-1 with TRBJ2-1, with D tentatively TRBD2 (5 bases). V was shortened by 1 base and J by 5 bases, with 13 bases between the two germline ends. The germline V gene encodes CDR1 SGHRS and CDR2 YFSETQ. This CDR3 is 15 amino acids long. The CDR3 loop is CASSLMGLRDNEQFF. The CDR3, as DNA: TGCGCCAGCAGCTTGATGGGCCTGAGGGACAATGAGCAGTTCTTC.

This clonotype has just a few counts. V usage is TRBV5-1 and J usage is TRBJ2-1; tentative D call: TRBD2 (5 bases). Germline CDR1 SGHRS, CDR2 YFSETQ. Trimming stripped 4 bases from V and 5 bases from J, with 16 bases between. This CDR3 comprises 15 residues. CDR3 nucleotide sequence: TGCGCCAGCAGCCCTATCCGGGGATCTAACAATGAGCAGTTCTTC. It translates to CASSPIRGSNNEQFF.

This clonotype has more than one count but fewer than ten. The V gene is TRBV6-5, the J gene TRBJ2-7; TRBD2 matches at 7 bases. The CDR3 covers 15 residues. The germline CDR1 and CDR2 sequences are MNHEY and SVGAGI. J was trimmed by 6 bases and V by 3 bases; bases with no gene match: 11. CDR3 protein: CASSYRSGGSPEQYF. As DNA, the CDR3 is TGTGCCAGCAGTTATCGGTCGGGGGGATCCCCCGAGCAGTACTTC.

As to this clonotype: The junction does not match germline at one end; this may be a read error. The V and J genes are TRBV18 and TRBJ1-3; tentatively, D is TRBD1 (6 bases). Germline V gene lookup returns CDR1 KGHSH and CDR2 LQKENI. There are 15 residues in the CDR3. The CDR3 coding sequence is TGTGCCAGCTCACCGAACAGGGACTCTGGAAACTCCATATATTTT. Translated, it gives CASSPNRDSGNSIYF.

The CDR3: CSVEGVQSGTGELFF. Here the CDR3 DNA reads TGCAGCGTTGAAGGAGTACAATCGGGCACCGGGGAGCTGTTTTTT. This sequence joins TRBV29-1 and TRBJ2-2, with D hard to call. CDR1 is SQVTM, CDR2 ANQGSEA, per germline. V shed 1 base and J shed 4 bases, with 13 bases lying between them. This CDR3 is built from 15 residues.

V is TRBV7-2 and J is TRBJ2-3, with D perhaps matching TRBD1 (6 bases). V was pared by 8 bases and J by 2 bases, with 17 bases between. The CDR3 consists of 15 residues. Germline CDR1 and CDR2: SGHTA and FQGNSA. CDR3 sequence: CASRYLWGHTDTQYF. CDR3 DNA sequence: TGTGCCAGCCGCTACTTGTGGGGGCACACAGATACGCAGTATTTT.

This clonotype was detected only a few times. The CDR3 loop is CASTTSGQGSFGELFF. CDR3 DNA: TGTGCCAGCACCACGTCGGGACAGGGTAGTTTCGGGGAGCTGTTTTTT. J is TRBJ2-2 and V is TRBV9; TRBD1 agrees at 9 bases. V shed 6 bases and J 7 bases; nucleotides not matched to a gene: 13. This CDR3 is built from 16 residues. The germline V gene encodes CDR1 SGDLS and CDR2 YYNGEE.

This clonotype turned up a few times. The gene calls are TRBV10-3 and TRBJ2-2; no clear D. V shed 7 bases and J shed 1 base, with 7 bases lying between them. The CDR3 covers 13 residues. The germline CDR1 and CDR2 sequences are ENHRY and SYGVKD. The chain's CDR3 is CAIKGENTGELFF. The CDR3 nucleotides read TGTGCCATCAAGGGCGAGAACACCGGGGAGCTGTTTTTT.

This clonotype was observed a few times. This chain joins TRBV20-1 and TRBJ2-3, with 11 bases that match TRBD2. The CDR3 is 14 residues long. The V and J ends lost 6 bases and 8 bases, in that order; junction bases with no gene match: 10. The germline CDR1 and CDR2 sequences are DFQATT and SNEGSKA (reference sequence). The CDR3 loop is CSARSSGGKGTQYF. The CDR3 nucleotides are TGCAGTGCCAGATCTAGCGGGGGGAAAGGTACGCAGTATTTT.

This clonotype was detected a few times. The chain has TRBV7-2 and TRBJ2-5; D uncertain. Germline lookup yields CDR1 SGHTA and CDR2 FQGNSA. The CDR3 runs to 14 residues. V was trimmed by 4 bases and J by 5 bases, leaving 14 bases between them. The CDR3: CASSSSSLRETQYF. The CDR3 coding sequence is TGTGCCAGCAGCTCCTCGAGTTTACGGGAGACCCAGTACTTC.

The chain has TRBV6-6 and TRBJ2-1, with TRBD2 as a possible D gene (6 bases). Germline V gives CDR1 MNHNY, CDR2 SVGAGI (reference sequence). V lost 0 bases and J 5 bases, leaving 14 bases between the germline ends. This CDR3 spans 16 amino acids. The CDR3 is CASSYSGGATNNEQFF. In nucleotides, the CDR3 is TGTGCCAGCAGTTACTCTGGCGGGGCAACGAACAATGAGCAGTTCTTC.

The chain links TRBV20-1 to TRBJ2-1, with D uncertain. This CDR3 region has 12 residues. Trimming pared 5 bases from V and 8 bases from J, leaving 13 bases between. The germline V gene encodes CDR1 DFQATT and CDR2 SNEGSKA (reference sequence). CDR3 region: CSAEPSADEQFF. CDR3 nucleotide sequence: TGCAGTGCTGAGCCAAGCGCTGATGAGCAGTTCTTC.

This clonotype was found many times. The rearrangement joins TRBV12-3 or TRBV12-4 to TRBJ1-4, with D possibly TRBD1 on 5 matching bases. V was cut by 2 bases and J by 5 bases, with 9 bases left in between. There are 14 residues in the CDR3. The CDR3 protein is CASSLQGSNEKLFF. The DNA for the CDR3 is TGTGCCAGCAGTTTACAGGGATCGAATGAAAAACTGTTTTTT.

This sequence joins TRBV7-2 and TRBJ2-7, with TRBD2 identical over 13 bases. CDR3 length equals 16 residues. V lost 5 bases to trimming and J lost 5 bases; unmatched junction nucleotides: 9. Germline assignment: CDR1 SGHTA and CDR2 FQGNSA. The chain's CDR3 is CASSTRLAGGRDEQYF. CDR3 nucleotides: TGTGCCAGCAGCACCAGACTAGCGGGGGGCCGTGACGAGCAGTACTTC.

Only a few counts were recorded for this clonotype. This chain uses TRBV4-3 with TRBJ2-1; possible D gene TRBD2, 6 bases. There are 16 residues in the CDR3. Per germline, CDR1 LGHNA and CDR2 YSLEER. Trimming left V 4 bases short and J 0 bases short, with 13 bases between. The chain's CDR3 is CASSRGEPASYNEQFF. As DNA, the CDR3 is TGCGCCAGCAGCCGGGGGGAGCCGGCCTCCTACAATGAGCAGTTCTTC.

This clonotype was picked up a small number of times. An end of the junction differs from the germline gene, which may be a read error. The CDR3 nucleotides are TGTGCCTGCAGTTCTTCGCCGGCGGGAGCTTTCTTT. Translation: CACSSSPAGAFF. The chain is built from TRBV6-2 or TRBV6-3 and TRBJ1-1; D unclear. This CDR3 region has 12 residues. Germline lookup yields CDR1 MNHEY and CDR2 SVGEGT.

The CDR3 loop is CATRTGAEAFF. The DNA of the CDR3 is TGTGCCACTCGGACAGGGGCTGAAGCTTTCTTT. The chain links TRBV6-6 to TRBJ1-1, with TRBD1 matching 9 bases. The CDR3 totals 11 residues. From germline, CDR1 is MNHNY and CDR2 SVGAGI (reference sequence). J lost 6 bases, V lost 10 bases, and 3 bases had no gene match.